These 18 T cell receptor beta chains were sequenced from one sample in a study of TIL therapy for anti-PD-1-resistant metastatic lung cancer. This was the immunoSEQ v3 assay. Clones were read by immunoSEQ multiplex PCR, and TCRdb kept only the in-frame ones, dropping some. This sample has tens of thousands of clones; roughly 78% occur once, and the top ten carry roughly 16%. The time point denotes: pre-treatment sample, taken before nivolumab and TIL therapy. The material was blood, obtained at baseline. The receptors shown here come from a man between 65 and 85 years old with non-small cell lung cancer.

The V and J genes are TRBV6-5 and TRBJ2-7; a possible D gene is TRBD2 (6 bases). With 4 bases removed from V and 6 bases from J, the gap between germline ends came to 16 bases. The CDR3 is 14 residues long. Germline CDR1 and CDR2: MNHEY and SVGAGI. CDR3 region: CASSWRGGGSEQYF. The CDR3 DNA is TGTGCCAGCAGTTGGAGGGGAGGTGGCTCCGAGCAGTACTTC.

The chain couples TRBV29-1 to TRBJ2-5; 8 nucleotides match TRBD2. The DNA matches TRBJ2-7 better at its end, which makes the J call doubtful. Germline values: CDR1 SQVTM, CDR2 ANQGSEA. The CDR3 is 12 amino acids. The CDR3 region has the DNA TGCAGCGTTGAGGTCGGGAGGGCCGAGCAGTACTTC. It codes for CSVEVGRAEQYF.

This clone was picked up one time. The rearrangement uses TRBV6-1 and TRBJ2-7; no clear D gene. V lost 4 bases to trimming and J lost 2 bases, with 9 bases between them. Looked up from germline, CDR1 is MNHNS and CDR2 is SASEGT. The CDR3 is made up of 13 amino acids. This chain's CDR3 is CASSVGRTYEQYF. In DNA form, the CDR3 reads TGTGCCAGCAGTGTCGGACGGACCTACGAGCAGTACTTC.

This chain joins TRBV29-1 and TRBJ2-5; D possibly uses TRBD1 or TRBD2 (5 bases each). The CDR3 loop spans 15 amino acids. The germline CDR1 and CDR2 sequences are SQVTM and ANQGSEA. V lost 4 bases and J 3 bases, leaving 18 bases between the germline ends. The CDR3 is CSVGKTGTEKETQYF. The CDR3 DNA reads TGCAGCGTTGGTAAAACCGGGACCGAGAAAGAGACCCAGTACTTC.

CDR3 loop: CASSPSAVAGATDTQYF. Written as DNA, the CDR3 is TGTGCCAGCAGCCCCTCGGCGGTAGCGGGAGCTACAGATACGCAGTATTTT. V usage is TRBV7-3 and J usage is TRBJ2-3, with 9 bases lining up with TRBD2. V shed 5 bases, J shed 3 bases, and the junction held 12 bases outside the gene matches. Germline V lookup: CDR1 SGHTA, CDR2 FQGTGA. The CDR3 consists of 17 residues.

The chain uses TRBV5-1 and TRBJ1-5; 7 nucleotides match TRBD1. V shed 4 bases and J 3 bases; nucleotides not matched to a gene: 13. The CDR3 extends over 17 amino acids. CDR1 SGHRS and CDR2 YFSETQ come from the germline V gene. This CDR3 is CASSPNPTGAPNQPQHF. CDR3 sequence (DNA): TGCGCCAGCAGCCCCAACCCCACAGGGGCTCCCAATCAGCCCCAGCATTTT.

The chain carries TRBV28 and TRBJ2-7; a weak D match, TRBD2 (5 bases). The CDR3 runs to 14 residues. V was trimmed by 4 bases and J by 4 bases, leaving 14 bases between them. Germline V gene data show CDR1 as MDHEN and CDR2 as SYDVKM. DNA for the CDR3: TGTGCCAGCAGTTCCCCCGGACTCCTATACGAGCAGTACTTC. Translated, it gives CASSSPGLLYEQYF.

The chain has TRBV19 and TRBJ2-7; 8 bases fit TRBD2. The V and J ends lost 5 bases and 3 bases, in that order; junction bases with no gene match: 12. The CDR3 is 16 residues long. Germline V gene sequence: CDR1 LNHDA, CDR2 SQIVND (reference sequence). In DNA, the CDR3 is TGTGCCAGTAGTTCCGGGACTAGTGTTTCCCGCTACGAGCAGTACTTC. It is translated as CASSSGTSVSRYEQYF.

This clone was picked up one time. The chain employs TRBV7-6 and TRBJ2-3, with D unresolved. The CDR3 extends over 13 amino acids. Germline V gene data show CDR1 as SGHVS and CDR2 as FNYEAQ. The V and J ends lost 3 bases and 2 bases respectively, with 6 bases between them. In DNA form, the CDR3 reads TGTGCCAGCAGCTTGGCGGTCACAGATACGCAGTATTTT. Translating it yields CASSLAVTDTQYF.

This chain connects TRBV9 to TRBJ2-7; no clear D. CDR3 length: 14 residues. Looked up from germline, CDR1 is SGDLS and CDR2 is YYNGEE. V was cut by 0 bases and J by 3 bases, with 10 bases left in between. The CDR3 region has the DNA TGTGCCAGCAGCGTAGAGGTGGCCAGCTACGAGCAGTACTTC. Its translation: CASSVEVASYEQYF.

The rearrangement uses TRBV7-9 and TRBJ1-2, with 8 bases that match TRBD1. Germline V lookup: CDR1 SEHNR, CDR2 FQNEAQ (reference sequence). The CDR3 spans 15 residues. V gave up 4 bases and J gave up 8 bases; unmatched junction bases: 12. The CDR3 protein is CASSSTGGGSIGYTF. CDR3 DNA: TGTGCCAGCAGCTCCACAGGGGGAGGGAGTATAGGCTACACCTTC.

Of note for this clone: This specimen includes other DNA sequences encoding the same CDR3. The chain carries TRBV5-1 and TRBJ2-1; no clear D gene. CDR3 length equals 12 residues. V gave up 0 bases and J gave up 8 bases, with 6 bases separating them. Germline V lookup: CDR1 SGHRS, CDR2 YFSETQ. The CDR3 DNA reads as TGCGCCAGCAGCTTGGAAGGACATGAGCAGTTCTTC. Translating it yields CASSLEGHEQFF.

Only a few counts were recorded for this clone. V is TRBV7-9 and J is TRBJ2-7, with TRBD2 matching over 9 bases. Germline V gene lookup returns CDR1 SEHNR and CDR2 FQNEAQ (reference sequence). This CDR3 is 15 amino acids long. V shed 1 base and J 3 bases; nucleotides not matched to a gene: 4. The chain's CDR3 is CASSLGAGGNYEQYF. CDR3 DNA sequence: TGTGCCAGCAGCTTAGGAGCGGGAGGTAACTACGAGCAGTACTTC.

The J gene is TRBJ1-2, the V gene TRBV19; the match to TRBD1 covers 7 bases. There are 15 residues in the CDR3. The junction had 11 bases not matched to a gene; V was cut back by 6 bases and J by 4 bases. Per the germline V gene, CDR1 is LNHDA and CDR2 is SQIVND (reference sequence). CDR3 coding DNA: TGTGCCAGTAGGACTACAGGGGTCTATGGCTATGGCTACACCTTC. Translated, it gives CASRTTGVYGYGYTF.

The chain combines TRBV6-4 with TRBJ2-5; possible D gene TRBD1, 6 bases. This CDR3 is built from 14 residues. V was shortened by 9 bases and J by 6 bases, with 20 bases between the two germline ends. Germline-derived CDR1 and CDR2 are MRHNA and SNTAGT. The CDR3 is CASPGDPFAQTQYF. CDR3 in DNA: TGTGCCAGTCCAGGGGATCCCTTTGCACAGACCCAGTACTTC.

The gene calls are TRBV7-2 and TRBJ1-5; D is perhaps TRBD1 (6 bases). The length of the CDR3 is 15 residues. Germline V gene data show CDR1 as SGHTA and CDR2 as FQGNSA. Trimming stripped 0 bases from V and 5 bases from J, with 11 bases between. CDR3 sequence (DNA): TGTGCCAGCAGCTTAGCTTTCAGGGGCGATCAGCCCCAGCATTTT. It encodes CASSLAFRGDQPQHF. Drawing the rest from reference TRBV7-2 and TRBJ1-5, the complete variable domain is GAGVSQSPSNKVTEKGKDVELRCDPISGHTALYWYRQSLGQGLEFLIYFQGNSAPDKSGLPSDRFSAERTGGSVSTLTIQRTQQEDSAVYLCASSLAFRGDQPQHFGDGTRLSIL.

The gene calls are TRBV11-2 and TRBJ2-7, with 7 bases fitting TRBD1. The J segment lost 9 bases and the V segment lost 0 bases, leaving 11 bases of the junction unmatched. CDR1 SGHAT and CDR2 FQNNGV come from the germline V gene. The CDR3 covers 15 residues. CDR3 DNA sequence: TGTGCCAGCAGCTTAGATTGGGACAGTCTATTGGGGCAGTACTTC. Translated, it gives CASSLDWDSLLGQYF.

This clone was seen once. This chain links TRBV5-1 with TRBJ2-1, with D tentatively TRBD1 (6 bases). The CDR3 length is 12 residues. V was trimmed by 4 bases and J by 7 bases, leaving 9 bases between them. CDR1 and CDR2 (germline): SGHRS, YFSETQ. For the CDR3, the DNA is TGCGCCAGCAGCCTCGGACAGAATGAGCAGTTCTTC. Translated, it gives CASSLGQNEQFF.